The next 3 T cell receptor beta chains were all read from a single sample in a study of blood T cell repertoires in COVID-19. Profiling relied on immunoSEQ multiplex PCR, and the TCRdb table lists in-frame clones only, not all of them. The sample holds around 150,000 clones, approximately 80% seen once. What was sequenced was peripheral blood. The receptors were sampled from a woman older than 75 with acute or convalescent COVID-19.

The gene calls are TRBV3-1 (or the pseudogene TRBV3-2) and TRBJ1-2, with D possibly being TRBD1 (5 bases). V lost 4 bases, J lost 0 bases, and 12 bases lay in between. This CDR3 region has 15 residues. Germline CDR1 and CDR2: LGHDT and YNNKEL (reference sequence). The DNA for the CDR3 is TGTGCCAGCAGCCGGGGGGGGAATACTAACTATGGCTACACCTTC. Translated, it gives CASSRGGNTNYGYTF.

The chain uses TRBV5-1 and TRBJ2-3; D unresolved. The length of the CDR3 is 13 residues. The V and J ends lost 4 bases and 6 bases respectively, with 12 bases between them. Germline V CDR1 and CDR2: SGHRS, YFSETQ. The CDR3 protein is CASSLNLVDTQYF. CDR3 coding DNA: TGCGCCAGCAGCCTGAACTTGGTGGATACGCAGTATTTT.

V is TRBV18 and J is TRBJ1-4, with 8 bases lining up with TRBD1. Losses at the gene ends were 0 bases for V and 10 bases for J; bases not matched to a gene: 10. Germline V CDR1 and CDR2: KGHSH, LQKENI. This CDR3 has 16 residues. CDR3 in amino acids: CASSPPGQGSEGKLFF. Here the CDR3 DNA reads TGTGCCAGCTCACCACCCGGACAGGGCAGTGAGGGAAAACTGTTTTTT. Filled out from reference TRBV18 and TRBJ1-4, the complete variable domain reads NAGVMQNPRHLVRRRGQEARLRCSPMKGHSHVYWYRQLPEEGLKFMVYLQKENIIDESGMPKERFSAEFPKEGPSILRIQQVVRGDSAAYFCASSPPGQGSEGKLFFGSGTQLSVL.